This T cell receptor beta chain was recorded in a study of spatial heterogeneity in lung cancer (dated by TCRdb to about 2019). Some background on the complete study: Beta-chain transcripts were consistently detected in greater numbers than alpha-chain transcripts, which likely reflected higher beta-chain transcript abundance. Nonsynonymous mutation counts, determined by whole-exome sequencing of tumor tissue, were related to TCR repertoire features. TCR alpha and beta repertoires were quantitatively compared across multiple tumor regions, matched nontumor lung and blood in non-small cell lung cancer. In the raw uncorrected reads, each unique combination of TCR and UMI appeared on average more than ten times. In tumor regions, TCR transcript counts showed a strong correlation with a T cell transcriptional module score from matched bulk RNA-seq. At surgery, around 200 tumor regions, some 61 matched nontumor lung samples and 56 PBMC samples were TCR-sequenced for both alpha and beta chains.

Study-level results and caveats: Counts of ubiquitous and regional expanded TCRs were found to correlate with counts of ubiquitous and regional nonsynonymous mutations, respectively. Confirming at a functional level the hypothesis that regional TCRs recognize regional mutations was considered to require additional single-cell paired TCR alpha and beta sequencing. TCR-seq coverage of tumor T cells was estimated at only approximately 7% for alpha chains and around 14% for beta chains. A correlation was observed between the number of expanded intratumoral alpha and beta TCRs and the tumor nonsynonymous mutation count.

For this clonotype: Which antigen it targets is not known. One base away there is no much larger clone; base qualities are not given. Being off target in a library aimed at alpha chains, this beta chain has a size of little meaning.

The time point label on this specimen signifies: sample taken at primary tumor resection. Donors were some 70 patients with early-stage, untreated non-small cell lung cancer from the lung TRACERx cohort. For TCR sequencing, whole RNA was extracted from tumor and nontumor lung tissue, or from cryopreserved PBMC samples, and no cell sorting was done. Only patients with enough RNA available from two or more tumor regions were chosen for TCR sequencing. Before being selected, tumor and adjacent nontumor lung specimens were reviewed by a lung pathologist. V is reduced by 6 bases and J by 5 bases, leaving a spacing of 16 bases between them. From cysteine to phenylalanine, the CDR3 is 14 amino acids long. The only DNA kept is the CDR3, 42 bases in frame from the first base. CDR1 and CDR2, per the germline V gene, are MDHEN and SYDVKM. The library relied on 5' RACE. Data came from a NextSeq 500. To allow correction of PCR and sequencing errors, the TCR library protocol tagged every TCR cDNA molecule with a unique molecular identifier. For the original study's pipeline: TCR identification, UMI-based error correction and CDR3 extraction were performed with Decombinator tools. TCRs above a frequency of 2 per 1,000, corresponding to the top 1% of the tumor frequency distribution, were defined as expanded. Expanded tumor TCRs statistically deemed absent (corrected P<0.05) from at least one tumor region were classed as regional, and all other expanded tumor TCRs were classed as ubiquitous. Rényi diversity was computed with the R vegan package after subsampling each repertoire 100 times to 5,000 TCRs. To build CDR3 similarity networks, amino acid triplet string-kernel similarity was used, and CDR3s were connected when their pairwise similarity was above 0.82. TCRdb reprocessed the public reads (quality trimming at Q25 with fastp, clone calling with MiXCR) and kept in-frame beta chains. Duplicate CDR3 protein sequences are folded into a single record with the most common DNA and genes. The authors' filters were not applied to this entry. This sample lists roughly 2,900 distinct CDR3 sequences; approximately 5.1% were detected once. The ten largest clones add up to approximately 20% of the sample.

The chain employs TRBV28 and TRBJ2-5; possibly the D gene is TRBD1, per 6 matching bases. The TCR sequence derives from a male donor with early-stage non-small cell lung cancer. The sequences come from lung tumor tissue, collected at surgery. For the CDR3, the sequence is CASRHNLGGETQYF. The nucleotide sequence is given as TGTGCCAGCAGGCACAATCTAGGGGGTGAGACCCAGTACTTC.